The 19 T cell receptor beta chains below come from one sample, sequenced in a study of cytomegalovirus exposure and HLA in healthy donors. In the PCR, 60 Vbeta and 13 Jbeta primers were used. Measured with immunoSEQ multiplex PCR; TCRdb has only the in-frame clones, and not every one. The sample lists tens of thousands of clones; approximately 80% were seen once. The sample taken for sequencing was PBMCs. These receptor sequences come from a man aged 50 or older in good health and CMV-seronegative.

This clone was observed a handful of times. The gene calls are TRBV7-9 and TRBJ1-6; 7 bases fit TRBD1. This CDR3 is 16 amino acids long. CDR1 SEHNR and CDR2 FQNEAQ come from the germline V gene (reference sequence). Trimming took 5 bases from V and 10 from J; bases not matched to a gene: 14. The CDR3, as DNA: TGTGCCAGCAGCGCTACAGGGGCCCAAGGAATCTCACCCCTCCACTTT. It codes for CASSATGAQGISPLHF.

The rearrangement links TRBV29-1 to TRBJ2-5, with 9 bases identical to TRBD2. This CDR3 region has 13 residues. Trimming removed 4 bases from V and 2 bases from J; junction bases left unmatched: 2. Germline lookup yields CDR1 SQVTM and CDR2 ANQGSEA. The CDR3 region is CSVVAGGQETQYF. The CDR3 coding sequence is TGCAGCGTTGTTGCGGGGGGGCAAGAGACCCAGTACTTC.

The genes are TRBV7-9 and TRBJ2-7, with D maybe TRBD2 (6 bases). The CDR3 totals 12 residues. The V gene lost 7 bases and the J gene lost 4 bases, with 11 bases spanning the gap. Germline V gives CDR1 SEHNR, CDR2 FQNEAQ (reference sequence). CDR3 nucleotides: TGTGCCAGCAACGCCGGGGGATACGAGCAGTACTTC. Its translation is CASNAGGYEQYF.

The J gene is TRBJ1-3, the V gene TRBV7-6; weak D call: TRBD1 (5 bases). Trimming cost V 0 bases and J 2 bases, with 8 bases left between them. The CDR3 is 15 amino acids. Germline CDR1 SGHVS, CDR2 FNYEAQ. In DNA form, the CDR3 reads TGTGCCAGCAGCTTAGCGGGAGGGGCTGGAAACACCATATATTTT. Protein product: CASSLAGGAGNTIYF.

The chain links TRBV19 to TRBJ2-2, with 8 bases identical to TRBD1. Germline CDR1 reads LNHDA; CDR2 reads SQIVND (reference sequence). The CDR3 has 17 residues. The J segment lost 4 bases and the V segment lost 7 bases, leaving 14 bases of the junction unmatched. CDR3 DNA: TGTGCCAGTACCCCCGGCGCCGACAGGGGATTCACCGGGGAGCTGTTTTTT. Amino acids: CASTPGADRGFTGELFF.

Only a few counts were recorded for this clone. V gene TRBV7-6 combines with J gene TRBJ1-6, with D possibly matching TRBD1 (5 bases). The germline V gene encodes CDR1 SGHVS and CDR2 FNYEAQ. The CDR3 is made up of 17 amino acids. Trimming cost V 5 bases and J 0 bases, with 14 bases left between them. This CDR3 is CASSPFRDSSYNSPLHF. CDR3 nucleotides: TGTGCCAGCAGCCCGTTCAGAGACAGCTCCTATAATTCACCCCTCCACTTT.

The rearrangement joins TRBV18 to TRBJ1-5; 8 nucleotides agree with TRBD1. The CDR3 runs to 14 residues. The V segment lost 4 bases and the J segment 5 bases; nucleotides outside the gene matches: 4. CDR1 is KGHSH, CDR2 LQKENI, per germline. Here the CDR3 reads CASSLGQGHQPQHF. The CDR3 DNA reads TGTGCCAGCTCACTAGGACAGGGCCATCAGCCCCAGCATTTT. The whole variable domain, filled in from reference TRBV18 and TRBJ1-5, reads NAGVMQNPRHLVRRRGQEARLRCSPMKGHSHVYWYRQLPEEGLKFMVYLQKENIIDESGMPKERFSAEFPKEGPSILRIQQVVRGDSAAYFCASSLGQGHQPQHFGDGTRLSIL.

This clone is a singleton in its sample. The chain joins TRBV27 to TRBJ2-3; TRBD2 aligns across 9 bases. CDR3 length: 14 amino acids. The V segment lost 8 bases and the J segment 1 base; nucleotides outside the gene matches: 4. The germline CDR1 and CDR2 sequences are MNHEY and SMNVEV (reference sequence). The CDR3 DNA follows: TGTGCCAGCCGGTGGACTAGCGGCACAGATACGCAGTATTTT. Protein product: CASRWTSGTDTQYF.

This clone was counted only a few times. CDR3 protein: CASSRNSGGNEQFF. In DNA form, the CDR3 reads TGTGCCAGCAGTCGTAATAGCGGGGGAAATGAGCAGTTCTTC. This chain connects TRBV27 to TRBJ2-1, with 9 bases aligning to TRBD2. The CDR3 length is 14 residues. CDR1 and CDR2 (germline): MNHEY, SMNVEV (reference sequence). V dropped 5 bases and J dropped 7; count of bases not matched to a gene: 6.

CDR3 region: CASSYDRWSYEQYF. The CDR3 DNA reads TGTGCCAGCAGTTACGACAGGTGGTCCTACGAGCAGTACTTC. This chain connects TRBV6-5 to TRBJ2-7; TRBD1 is a possible D gene (6 bases). The CDR3 has 14 amino acids. CDR1 and CDR2 (germline): MNHEY, SVGAGI. V gave up 2 bases and J gave up 1 base, with 9 bases separating them.

This chain connects TRBV7-2 to TRBJ2-3, with D possibly TRBD2 on 6 matching bases. V dropped 1 base and J dropped 2 bases, with 19 bases sitting between them. This CDR3 has 18 residues. The germline CDR1 and CDR2 sequences are SGHTA and FQGNSA. The CDR3 nucleotides read TGTGCCAGCAGCTTAGTGTTAGCCATTGGGGGGAACACAGATACGCAGTATTTT. This gives the protein CASSLVLAIGGNTDTQYF.

The chain couples TRBV5-1 to TRBJ2-7; D is ambiguous. Trimming left V 3 bases short and J 7 bases short, with 8 bases between. Germline CDR1 reads SGHRS; CDR2 reads YFSETQ. This CDR3 has 11 residues. The CDR3 protein is CASSYGEEQYF. The DNA for the CDR3 is TGCGCCAGCAGCTACGGAGAGGAGCAGTACTTC. Full variable domain (missing parts from reference TRBV5-1 and TRBJ2-7): KAGVTQTPRYLIKTRGQQVTLSCSPISGHRSVSWYQQTPGQGLQFLFEYFSETQRNKGNFPGRFSGRQFSNSRSEMNVSTLELGDSALYLCASSYGEEQYFGPGTRLTVT.

V is TRBV27 and J is TRBJ2-1; 9 bases fit TRBD1. The germline V gene encodes CDR1 MNHEY and CDR2 SMNVEV (reference sequence). The V gene end was trimmed by 3 bases and the J gene end by 7 bases; junction bases not matched to a gene: 4. The CDR3 runs 14 residues. The CDR3 region has the DNA TGTGCCAGCAGTTTCCTGGGACAGGGAAATGAGCAGTTCTTC. Encoded protein: CASSFLGQGNEQFF.

This chain connects TRBV5-1 to TRBJ1-6; TRBD1 matches at 9 bases. V lost 4 bases and J lost 7; bases outside the gene matches: 6. CDR1 and CDR2 from the germline V gene are SGHRS and YFSETQ. The CDR3 length is 15 residues. CDR3 sequence (DNA): TGCGCCAGCAGCACGGACGGGACAGGGAATTCACCCCTCCACTTT. Its protein product is CASSTDGTGNSPLHF.

The genes are TRBV27 and TRBJ2-1, with 11 nucleotides matching TRBD2. This CDR3 has 16 amino acids. Germline CDR1 is MNHEY and CDR2 is SMNVEV (reference sequence). V gave up 6 bases and J gave up 2 bases; unmatched junction bases: 6. CDR3 in DNA: TGTGCCAGCAGCCACGCACTAGCGGGGGCCTACAATGAGCAGTTCTTC. Residues: CASSHALAGAYNEQFF.

The chain uses TRBV15 and TRBJ1-4; 8 bases are a match to TRBD1. The CDR3 contains 13 residues. Trimming took 2 bases from V and 11 from J; bases not matched to a gene: 4. The V gene's germline CDR1 is LNHNV and CDR2 YYDKDF (reference sequence). The CDR3, as DNA: TGTGCCACCAGCAGAACAGGGGGAAGGAAACTGTTTTTT. Protein sequence: CATSRTGGRKLFF.

This clone was recorded only once. Sequence at one end of the junction differs from germline and may be a read error. The gene calls are TRBV7-6 and TRBJ2-1; TRBD2 matches 11 bases. The CDR3 has 18 residues. Germline CDR1 reads SGHVS; CDR2 reads FNYEAQ. Here the CDR3 DNA reads TGTGCCAGCAGCTTAGTTGGGACTAGCGGTCCCACCTCATTCAAGCAGCTCTTC. This sequence encodes CASSLVGTSGPTSFKQLF.

The chain joins TRBV6-6 to TRBJ2-5; possibly TRBD2 for D (6 bases). The CDR3 has 16 amino acids. Germline V lookup: CDR1 MNHNY, CDR2 SVGAGI (reference sequence). Trimming took 3 bases from V and 3 from J, leaving 17 bases between them. The CDR3 sequence is CASSYGGGSGKETQYF. In DNA form, the CDR3 reads TGTGCCAGCAGTTATGGAGGAGGGTCGGGGAAAGAGACCCAGTACTTC.

The chain joins TRBV27 to TRBJ1-5; TRBD1 matches 10 bases. Germline V CDR1 and CDR2: MNHEY, SMNVEV (reference sequence). The V segment lost 4 bases and the J segment 4 bases; nucleotides outside the gene matches: 4. The CDR3 totals 15 residues. The CDR3 sequence is CASSSPGQGNQPQHF. Written as DNA, the CDR3 is TGTGCCAGCAGTTCCCCGGGACAGGGGAATCAGCCCCAGCATTTT.